This T cell receptor beta chain originates from a study of shared clonotypes between healthy human individuals. Background on the study: Plates per donor: three CD4 naive, three CD4 memory, two CD8 naive, one CD8 memory. Overall study findings and caveats: Rarefaction gave evidence that sorted-subset sequencing remained incomplete despite large depth.

Comments on this clone: As yet, its antigen is unknown. This specimen includes other DNA sequences encoding the same CDR3.

Trimming pared 4 bases from V and 6 bases from J, leaving 11 bases between. CDR3 size: 12 residues. Germline values: CDR1 SGDLS, CDR2 YYNGEE. In the naive CD8 group, cells lacked CD45RO and were positively selected for CCR7, so terminally differentiated effector memory CD45RA+ cells were left out. Only Caucasian adults living in Nashville, Tennessee made up the donor group. The table came from immunoSEQ multiplex PCR; TCRdb's copy has only in-frame clones and leaves some out. The table shows approximately 2,200,000 clones, with approximately 94% occurring only once. The material sequenced was naive CD8+ T cells from PBMCs. This TCR was recovered from a man younger than 35 in good health. Some clones in this sample may be carry-over from other donors' samples. The chain joins TRBV9 to TRBJ2-7, with D possibly TRBD2 on 6 matching bases. CDR3 residues: CASSSTGGEQYF. The CDR3 DNA sequence: TGTGCCAGCAGCTCCACCGGGGGCGAGCAGTACTTC.